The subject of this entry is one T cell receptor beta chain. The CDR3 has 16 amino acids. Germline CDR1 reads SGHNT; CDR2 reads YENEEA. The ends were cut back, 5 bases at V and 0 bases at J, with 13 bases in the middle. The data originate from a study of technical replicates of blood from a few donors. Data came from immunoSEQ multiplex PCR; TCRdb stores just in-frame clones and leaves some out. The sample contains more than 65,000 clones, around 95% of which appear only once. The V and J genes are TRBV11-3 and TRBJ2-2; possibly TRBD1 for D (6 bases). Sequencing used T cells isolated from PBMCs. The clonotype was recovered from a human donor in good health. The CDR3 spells CASSLGTLTNTGELFF. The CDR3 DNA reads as TGTGCCAGCAGCCTAGGGACACTTACGAACACCGGGGAGCTGTTTTTT. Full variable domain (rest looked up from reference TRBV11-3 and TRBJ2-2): EAGVVQSPRYKIIEKKQPVAFWCNPISGHNTLYWYLQNLGQGPELLIRYENEEAVDDSQLPKDRFSAERLKGVDSTLKIQPAELGDSAVYLCASSLGTLTNTGELFFGEGSRLTVL.